This TCR beta chain originates from a study of T-cell memory formation after mild COVID-19. TCRdb called the 5' RACE reads again in MiXCR, with one record for every CDR3 protein. This sample yields 220,000 or so distinct CDR3 sequences, of which 9.5% are seen a single time; 3.5% to 4% belongs to the top ten. Study outcomes and limitations: Clones shrinking from day 15 to 85 showed even CD4/CD8 mixes; later expanders tilted CD4+. Memory from before infection featured some responding clones, which suggests cross-reactive memory joined.

The CDR3 length is 12 residues. Germline V gene data show CDR1 as SEHNR and CDR2 as FQNEAQ (reference sequence). V was clipped by 0 bases and J by 8 bases, with 7 bases between them. Concerning this clonotype: Its antigen is unknown.

Sequenced input: PBMCs or a T cell subset sorted from them (not recorded which). This rearrangement joins TRBV7-9 to TRBJ1-2; D gene uncertain. The TCR was taken from a man between 18 and 29 years old who had mild COVID-19 (a few samples of this study predate the infection). Cell type and time point are not known. CDR3 in amino acids: CASSLARTGYTF. The DNA of the CDR3 is TGTGCCAGCAGCTTAGCGCGGACCGGCTACACCTTC.